Each of the 22 T cell receptor beta chains below was sequenced from the same sample in a study of T cell responses to AZD1222 COVID-19 vaccine. Only in-frame clones appear in the TCRdb table, and some are missing; sequencing was by immunoSEQ multiplex PCR. The sample holds 150,000 to 200,000 clones, 85% to 95% seen once. The material sequenced was peripheral blood, taken on day 0 of AZD1222 vaccination. All receptors come from an adult in good health.

This clone has more than one count but fewer than ten. The chain uses TRBV30 and TRBJ1-4, with a possible D match to TRBD1 (6 bases). Germline V gene data show CDR1 as GTSNPN and CDR2 as SVGIG (reference sequence). With 7 bases removed from V and 5 bases from J, the gap between germline ends came to 17 bases. This CDR3 has 14 residues. The CDR3 loop is CAYTKDRRNEKLFF. The CDR3 coding sequence is TGTGCCTACACGAAAGACAGGCGCAATGAAAAACTGTTTTTT.

The V gene is TRBV13, the J gene TRBJ1-1; 7 bases are shared with TRBD1. The CDR3 totals 14 residues. Trimming cost V 1 base and J 3 bases; bases outside gene matches: 2. Germline V gene sequence: CDR1 PRHDT, CDR2 FYEKMQ (reference sequence). CDR3 sequence: CASSLVGGDTEAFF. The CDR3 DNA reads as TGTGCCAGCAGCTTAGTAGGGGGCGACACTGAAGCTTTCTTT.

This chain joins TRBV11-2 and TRBJ2-2, with TRBD2 identical over 7 bases. V was clipped by 6 bases and J by 0 bases; unmatched bases: 4. CDR3 length: 15 residues. The V gene's germline CDR1 is SGHAT and CDR2 FQNNGV. The CDR3 is CASRPGGSNTGELFF. The CDR3 DNA follows: TGTGCCAGCAGACCGGGGGGATCGAACACCGGGGAGCTGTTTTTT.

V and J are TRBV28 and TRBJ1-1; TRBD1 is a possible D gene (5 bases). CDR1 MDHEN and CDR2 SYDVKM come from the germline V gene. This CDR3 spans 14 amino acids. Between the trimmed V and J ends, which lost 5 bases and 7 bases, there was a span of 17 bases. CDR3 DNA: TGTGCCAGCAGTCCCCTGGGGGGGAAGAATGAAGCTTTCTTT. This translates into CASSPLGGKNEAFF.

The rearrangement links TRBV18 to TRBJ2-1, with unresolved D. The CDR3 runs to 14 residues. Germline V gene data show CDR1 as KGHSH and CDR2 as LQKENI. Trimming pared 0 bases from V and 8 bases from J, leaving 11 bases between. In nucleotides, the CDR3 is TGTGCCAGCTCACCACCTAGTTTATCCGATGAGCAGTTCTTC. This sequence encodes CASSPPSLSDEQFF. The variable domain in full, with the rest retrieved from reference TRBV18 and TRBJ2-1, is NAGVMQNPRHLVRRRGQEARLRCSPMKGHSHVYWYRQLPEEGLKFMVYLQKENIIDESGMPKERFSAEFPKEGPSILRIQQVVRGDSAAYFCASSPPSLSDEQFFGPGTRLTVL.

The rearrangement links TRBV11-2 to TRBJ2-3; D may match TRBD1 or TRBD2 (6 bases each). The V end lost 3 bases, the J end lost 3 bases, and 19 bases lay between the germline ends. Germline CDR1 reads SGHAT; CDR2 reads FQNNGV. CDR3 size: 17 residues. The CDR3 sequence: CASSFLSGADVTDTQYF. CDR3 nucleotides: TGTGCCAGCAGCTTTCTGTCGGGGGCGGATGTAACAGATACGCAGTATTTT.

The table lists this clone with a few counts. This chain uses TRBV19 with TRBJ2-1, with 10 bases aligning to TRBD2. CDR1 and CDR2 from the germline V gene are LNHDA and SQIVND (reference sequence). This CDR3 spans 18 amino acids. With 2 bases clipped from V and 9 bases from J, the junction kept 16 bases outside the gene matches. For the CDR3, the DNA is TGTGCCAGTAGTATAAGGAGCGGGGGGGCCTTGTTACAAGGTGAGCAGTTCTTC. Amino acid sequence: CASSIRSGGALLQGEQFF.

The gene calls are TRBV12-5 and TRBJ2-2; possible D gene TRBD1, 6 bases. V shed 4 bases and J shed 5 bases, with 14 bases lying between them. The CDR3 is 15 amino acids. CDR1 LGHNT and CDR2 FRNRAP come from the germline V gene. The CDR3 loop reads CASGSFRGSTGELFF. CDR3 nucleotide sequence: TGTGCTAGTGGTTCATTCAGGGGATCGACCGGGGAGCTGTTTTTT. The variable domain in full, completed from reference TRBV12-5 and TRBJ2-2, reads DARVTQTPRHKVTEMGQEVTMRCQPILGHNTVFWYRQTMMQGLELLAYFRNRAPLDDSGMPKDRFSAEMPDATLATLKIQPSEPRDSAVYFCASGSFRGSTGELFFGEGSRLTVL.

The rearrangement joins TRBV7-9 to TRBJ1-2; D is possibly TRBD1 (5 bases). The CDR3 runs 14 residues. From germline, CDR1 is SEHNR and CDR2 FQNEAQ (reference sequence). The V gene lost 6 bases and the J gene lost 1 base, with 12 bases spanning the gap. CDR3 protein: CASRGEGHNYGYTF. CDR3 nucleotides: TGTGCCAGCAGAGGAGAGGGGCATAACTATGGCTACACCTTC.

The chain uses TRBV4-1 and TRBJ1-2; a possible D gene is TRBD1 (5 bases). Germline CDR1 is MGHRA and CDR2 is YSYEKL. V shed 6 bases and J shed 4 bases, with 12 bases lying between them. This CDR3 is built from 13 residues. The CDR3 region is CASSPRTSYGYTF. The CDR3, as DNA: TGCGCCAGCAGTCCCAGGACAAGCTATGGCTACACCTTC.

The CDR3 region has the DNA TGTGCCAGTAGTATTCAGGCTCTCCCTCAGCCCCAGCATTTT. Translation gives CASSIQALPQPQHF. The V gene is TRBV19, the J gene TRBJ1-5; D gene ambiguous. This CDR3 is built from 14 residues. CDR1 is LNHDA, CDR2 SQIVND, per germline (reference sequence). Trimming removed 3 bases at V and 6 bases at J, with 12 bases between.

CDR3 sequence: CASSPRDSGGARAKNIQYF. CDR3 nucleotides: TGCGCCAGCAGCCCTCGGGACAGCGGGGGGGCCCGAGCCAAAAACATTCAGTACTTC. The chain is built from TRBV4-1 and TRBJ2-4; 10 bases are shared with TRBD2. There are 19 residues in the CDR3. Losses at the gene ends were 4 bases for V and 0 bases for J; bases not matched to a gene: 12. Germline V lookup: CDR1 MGHRA, CDR2 YSYEKL.

The V gene is TRBV6-5, the J gene TRBJ1-4; no clear D. The CDR3 is made up of 13 amino acids. Germline lookup yields CDR1 MNHEY and CDR2 SVGAGI. Trimming left V 6 bases short and J 5 bases short, with 10 bases between. This CDR3 reads CASSHGTNEKLFF. CDR3 nucleotide sequence: TGTGCCAGCAGCCACGGTACCAATGAAAAACTGTTTTTT.

V gene TRBV19 combines with J gene TRBJ1-1; unclear D gene. This CDR3 spans 13 amino acids. Germline V CDR1 and CDR2: LNHDA, SQIVND (reference sequence). The germline V and J ends were trimmed by 4 bases and 1 base, with 7 bases remaining between them. The CDR3 DNA reads TGTGCCAGTAGTACAGGATGGAACACTGAAGCTTTCTTT. Protein sequence: CASSTGWNTEAFF. The variable domain in full, completed from reference TRBV19 and TRBJ1-1, reads DGGITQSPKYLFRKEGQNVTLSCEQNLNHDAMYWYRQDPGQGLRLIYYSQIVNDFQKGDIAEGYSVSREKKESFPLTVTSAQKNPTAFYLCASSTGWNTEAFFGQGTRLTVV.

The chain joins TRBV27 to TRBJ2-2; D could derive from TRBD1 or TRBD2 (5 bases each). The V end lost 7 bases, the J end lost 0 bases, and 18 bases lay between the germline ends. The CDR3 has 17 residues. CDR1 is MNHEY, CDR2 SMNVEV, per germline (reference sequence). The chain's CDR3 is CASTLTRTIANTGELFF. CDR3 DNA sequence: TGTGCCAGCACCCTAACTAGGACAATCGCGAACACCGGGGAGCTGTTTTTT.

This clone was observed a single time. This chain links TRBV12-3 or TRBV12-4 with TRBJ1-5, with a weak D call TRBD1 (5 bases). This CDR3 contains 13 residues. V dropped 1 base and J dropped 5 bases, with 6 bases sitting between them. The CDR3: CASSLEGDQPQHF. The DNA for the CDR3 is TGTGCCAGCAGTTTAGAAGGGGATCAGCCCCAGCATTTT.

The chain recombines TRBV5-1 with TRBJ1-1; 8 bases are shared with TRBD1. Germline V gene data show CDR1 as SGHRS and CDR2 as YFSETQ. The CDR3 contains 16 residues. The J segment lost 3 bases and the V segment lost 3 bases, leaving 10 bases of the junction unmatched. The CDR3 spells CASSSRQGRAHTEAFF. In DNA, the CDR3 is TGCGCCAGCAGCTCAAGACAGGGGCGGGCACACACTGAAGCTTTCTTT.

The V and J genes are TRBV7-3 and TRBJ1-1; D is perhaps TRBD1 (5 bases). V dropped 4 bases and J dropped 4 bases, with 19 bases sitting between them. The germline CDR1 and CDR2 sequences are SGHTA and FQGTGA. The CDR3 spans 16 residues. The CDR3 spells CASSSTGGRRSTEAFF. The CDR3 DNA reads as TGTGCCAGCAGCTCTACCGGGGGGAGGCGGAGCACTGAAGCTTTCTTT.

With respect to this clone: One junction end does not reproduce the germline sequence, and a read error may be involved. V usage is TRBV7-9 and J usage is TRBJ2-3, with D perhaps matching TRBD2 (6 bases). The CDR3 sequence is 15 residues long. CDR1 and CDR2 from the germline V gene are SEHNR and FQNEAQ (reference sequence). The CDR3 DNA reads as TGTGCCAGCAGTTTAGGGTCGGGGGAGACAGATACGCAGTATTTT. It yields the protein CASSLGSGETDTQYF.

In the case of this clone: The limits of the CDR3 on the DNA are not certain, so only TCRdb's listed CDR3 is given. The chain joins TRBV12-3 or TRBV12-4 to TRBJ2-5. The CDR3 length is 11 residues, termini included. The CDR3 is CASSFLETQYF.

V and J are TRBV28 and TRBJ1-5; D not resolved. The V gene's germline CDR1 is MDHEN and CDR2 SYDVKM. CDR3 size: 14 residues. Trimming shortened V by 2 bases and J by 4 bases, and 9 bases separated the two germline ends. The CDR3 DNA reads as TGTGCCAGCAGTTTAAGGCGGCCGAATCAGCCCCAGCATTTT. This gives the protein CASSLRRPNQPQHF.

The chain has TRBV5-1 and TRBJ1-1; weak D call: TRBD1 (5 bases). CDR1 is SGHRS and CDR2 is YFSETQ in the germline V gene. The length of the CDR3 is 15 residues. Trimming shortened V by 4 bases and J by 0 bases, and 13 bases separated the two germline ends. The CDR3 DNA is TGCGCCAGCAGCGGAGGGGACGGAATGAACACTGAAGCTTTCTTT. Encoded protein: CASSGGDGMNTEAFF.